These T cell receptor beta chains were read from a single sample in a study of metastatic and nonmetastatic thyroid tumors. TCRdb re-analyzed the PCR reads through MiXCR. The repertoire holds 55,000 to 75,000 clones, with roughly 18% as singletons. What was sequenced was blood. The source of these receptors is a female donor with papillary thyroid cancer or a benign thyroid nodule (not recorded which). Some clones in this sample may be carry-over from other donors' samples. The conserved cysteine and the conserved F or W are not part of the CDR3 here. The order of the fields is J gene, D gene, V gene, CDR3 protein. D genes are given only for firm matches.

j_call: TRBJ2-7
d_call: .
v_call: TRBV5-1
cdr3_aa: ASSIQVPTYEQY

j_call: TRBJ1-6
d_call: .
v_call: TRBV7-6
cdr3_aa: ASSLGVTENSPLH

j_call: TRBJ1-1
d_call: .
v_call: TRBV14
cdr3_aa: ASSLPFAGMNTEAF

j_call: TRBJ1-1
d_call: TRBD1
v_call: TRBV13
cdr3_aa: ASSLPGQGTEAF

j_call: TRBJ1-1
d_call: TRBD1
v_call: TRBV3-1
cdr3_aa: ASSHSTGDTEAF

j_call: TRBJ2-3
d_call: .
v_call: TRBV28
cdr3_aa: ASSLFGRDTQY

j_call: TRBJ2-1
d_call: .
v_call: TRBV20-1
cdr3_aa: SAERHTYNEQF

j_call: TRBJ2-5
d_call: TRBD2
v_call: TRBV7-8
cdr3_aa: ASSDRDYDQTQY

j_call: TRBJ2-3
d_call: .
v_call: TRBV2
cdr3_aa: ASSGYWTSTDTQY

j_call: TRBJ1-1
d_call: .
v_call: TRBV3-1
cdr3_aa: ASSPSGDTEAF

j_call: TRBJ2-1
d_call: .
v_call: TRBV12-3/TRBV12-4
cdr3_aa: ASRGGGRGGNEQF

j_call: TRBJ2-7
d_call: TRBD2
v_call: TRBV28
cdr3_aa: ASISTSGDYEQY

j_call: TRBJ2-1
d_call: .
v_call: TRBV5-1
cdr3_aa: ASSLGDHTYNEQF

j_call: TRBJ1-4
d_call: TRBD1
v_call: TRBV6-2/TRBV6-3
cdr3_aa: ASSHGQVVEKLF

j_call: TRBJ2-5
d_call: TRBD1
v_call: TRBV15
cdr3_aa: ATSQDRGRMETQY

j_call: TRBJ2-1
d_call: .
v_call: TRBV9
cdr3_aa: ASSKGGRVYNEQF

j_call: TRBJ2-7
d_call: TRBD1
v_call: TRBV11-2
cdr3_aa: ASSSDRAYEQY

j_call: TRBJ2-3
d_call: .
v_call: TRBV27
cdr3_aa: ASSLNVIEGVTDTQY

j_call: TRBJ2-3
d_call: .
v_call: TRBV27
cdr3_aa: ASSLSLWENTQY

j_call: TRBJ2-7
d_call: .
v_call: TRBV27
cdr3_aa: ASSLYRQAYEQY

j_call: TRBJ2-7
d_call: TRBD2
v_call: TRBV20-1
cdr3_aa: SARRELSYEQY

j_call: TRBJ2-5
d_call: .
v_call: TRBV27
cdr3_aa: ASSSQETQY

j_call: TRBJ2-7
d_call: TRBD1
v_call: TRBV5-5
cdr3_aa: ASSGLGTVYEQY

j_call: TRBJ1-4
d_call: .
v_call: TRBV20-1
cdr3_aa: SARSPQGSNEKLF

j_call: TRBJ2-7
d_call: TRBD2
v_call: TRBV4-1
cdr3_aa: ASSLLAETYEQY

j_call: TRBJ2-1
d_call: .
v_call: TRBV5-4
cdr3_aa: ASSPEGPYNEQF

j_call: TRBJ2-1
d_call: .
v_call: TRBV12-3/TRBV12-4
cdr3_aa: ASTATGDEQF

j_call: TRBJ2-7
d_call: .
v_call: TRBV29-1
cdr3_aa: SVEGEGGYEQY

j_call: TRBJ2-1
d_call: TRBD2
v_call: TRBV20-1
cdr3_aa: SAVSGSVYNEQF

j_call: TRBJ2-7
d_call: TRBD1
v_call: TRBV28
cdr3_aa: ASTNTGDGEQC

j_call: TRBJ2-3
d_call: .
v_call: TRBV9
cdr3_aa: ASSVAGTDTQY

j_call: TRBJ1-3
d_call: .
v_call: TRBV18
cdr3_aa: ASSPREGAGTIY

j_call: TRBJ1-1
d_call: .
v_call: TRBV28
cdr3_aa: ASSLGPVNTEAF

j_call: TRBJ1-5
d_call: TRBD1
v_call: TRBV6-1
cdr3_aa: ASRPQGVGNQPQH

j_call: TRBJ2-3
d_call: TRBD2
v_call: TRBV5-1
cdr3_aa: ASSFAGTSWWIDTQY

j_call: TRBJ1-2
d_call: .
v_call: TRBV29-1
cdr3_aa: SVPGRGYGYT

j_call: TRBJ2-7
d_call: .
v_call: TRBV30
cdr3_aa: AWSQTRIEQY

j_call: TRBJ1-5
d_call: .
v_call: TRBV20-1
cdr3_aa: SAREEGTGNQPQH

j_call: TRBJ2-3
d_call: .
v_call: TRBV7-7
cdr3_aa: ASSLGRFVGADTQY

j_call: TRBJ1-1
d_call: .
v_call: TRBV6-2/TRBV6-3
cdr3_aa: ASRGSYPNTEAF

j_call: TRBJ2-2
d_call: .
v_call: TRBV20-1
cdr3_aa: SARRIHGCELF

j_call: TRBJ2-1
d_call: TRBD2
v_call: TRBV24-1
cdr3_aa: ATSDSGAGVAYNEQF

j_call: TRBJ1-2
d_call: TRBD1
v_call: TRBV5-1
cdr3_aa: ASSREGPQGGHVGYT

j_call: TRBJ1-3
d_call: .
v_call: TRBV19
cdr3_aa: ASTAREGNTIY

j_call: TRBJ2-7
d_call: TRBD2
v_call: TRBV6-1
cdr3_aa: ASREPSSGEGLGEQY

j_call: TRBJ1-4
d_call: .
v_call: TRBV5-4
cdr3_aa: ASSTSIATNEKLF

j_call: TRBJ2-5
d_call: TRBD2
v_call: TRBV13
cdr3_aa: ASTLRGVGTQY

j_call: TRBJ2-7
d_call: TRBD1
v_call: TRBV29-1
cdr3_aa: SVGGGQNYEQY

j_call: TRBJ2-6
d_call: .
v_call: TRBV2
cdr3_aa: ASNPPSGANVLT

j_call: TRBJ2-6
d_call: .
v_call: TRBV11-1
cdr3_aa: ASSPMRGIPSGANVLT

j_call: TRBJ2-7
d_call: .
v_call: TRBV10-2
cdr3_aa: ASKSLAWNEQY

j_call: TRBJ2-3
d_call: TRBD2
v_call: TRBV6-1
cdr3_aa: ASSVPGTSGLDTQY